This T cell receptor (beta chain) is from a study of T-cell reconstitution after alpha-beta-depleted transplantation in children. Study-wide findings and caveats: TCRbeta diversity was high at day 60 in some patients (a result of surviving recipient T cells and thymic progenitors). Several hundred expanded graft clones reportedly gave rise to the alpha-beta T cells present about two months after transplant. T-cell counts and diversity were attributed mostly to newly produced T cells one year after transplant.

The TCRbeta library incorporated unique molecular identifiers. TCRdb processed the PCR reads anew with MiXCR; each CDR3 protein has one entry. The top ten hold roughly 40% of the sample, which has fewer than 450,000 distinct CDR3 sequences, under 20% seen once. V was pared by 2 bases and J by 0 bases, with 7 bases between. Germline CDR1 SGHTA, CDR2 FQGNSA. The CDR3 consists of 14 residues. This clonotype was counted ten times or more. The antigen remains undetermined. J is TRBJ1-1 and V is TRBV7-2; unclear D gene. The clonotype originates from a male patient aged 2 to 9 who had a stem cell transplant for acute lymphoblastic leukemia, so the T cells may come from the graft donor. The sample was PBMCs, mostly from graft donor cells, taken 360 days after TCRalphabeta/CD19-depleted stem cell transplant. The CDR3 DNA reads TGTGCCAGCAGCTTACAGGCCATGAACACTGAAGCTTTCTTT. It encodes CASSLQAMNTEAFF.